The rows below give T cell receptor beta chains drawn from one sample of a study of control samples from healthy donors and cancer patients. Sequenced by immunoSEQ multiplex PCR; TCRdb stores in-frame clones only, minus some. There are about 210,000 clones in the sample, with 2% to 2.5% held by the top ten. Sequencing was performed on blood. These receptors were obtained from a woman under 40 in good health. CDR3s include the opening cysteine and the closing phenylalanine or tryptophan. Fields, in order: V gene, D gene, J gene, CDR3 DNA, CDR3 protein. A D gene is named only where the DNA matches it firmly.

TRBV2,NA,TRBJ1-2,TGTGCCAGCAGAGATAGGGGGACATTAAACTATGGCTACACCTTC,CASRDRGTLNYGYTF
TRBV27,NA,TRBJ2-7,TGTGCCAGCAGTTTTTCCAGGTCAGGCTACGAGCAGTACTTC,CASSFSRSGYEQYF
TRBV4-1,NA,TRBJ2-1,TGCGCCAGCAGCCAGGGCGGGTTATTAGGCAGGTCCAGCAATGAGCAGTTCTTC,CASSQGGLLGRSSNEQFF
TRBV9,NA,TRBJ2-2,TGTGCCAGCAGCGTAGGCCCCTCCCGGGAGCTGTTTTTT,CASSVGPSRELFF
TRBV15,NA,TRBJ1-1,TGTGCCACCAGCAGTAGGGGAGTCAGATGGCACGCTGAAGCTTTCTTT,CATSSRGVRWHAEAFF
TRBV2,NA,TRBJ1-2,TGTGCCAGCAGTCCCTTTTTGGTGAGAACTAACTATGGCTACACCTTC,CASSPFLVRTNYGYTF
TRBV28,NA,TRBJ2-7,TGTGCCAGCAGTTTACTTACGGGAGCGGGCGAGCAGTACTTC,CASSLLTGAGEQYF
TRBV12-5,NA,TRBJ2-1,TGTGCTAGTAAGGGGTTCTACAATGAGCAGTTCTTC,CASKGFYNEQFF
TRBV6-5,NA,TRBJ1-2,TGTGCCAGCGGCATACCCCACTATGGCTACACCTTC,CASGIPHYGYTF
TRBV2,NA,TRBJ1-5,TGTGCCAGCAAACAGGGTTTTAGCAATCAGCCCCAGCATTTT,CASKQGFSNQPQHF
TRBV11-3,NA,TRBJ2-1,TGTGCCAGCAGCTTAGGTGGCGAAGACAATGAGCAGTTCTTC,CASSLGGEDNEQFF
TRBV4-3,NA,TRBJ1-3,TGCGCCAGCAGCCAAGTTGGGGGAGGTAGTAGAAACACCATATATTTT,CASSQVGGGSRNTIYF
TRBV11-2,NA,TRBJ2-6,TGTGCCAGCAGCACCCAGGGAGGCGGGGCCAACGTCCTGACTTTC,CASSTQGGGANVLTF
TRBV6-5,TRBD1,TRBJ1-1,TGTGCCAGCAGTTTTGACAGGGGGCCCACTGAAGCTTTCTTT,CASSFDRGPTEAFF
TRBV30,NA,TRBJ1-4,TGTGCCTGTATAGGACCGGAAAAACTGTTTTTT,CACIGPEKLFF
TRBV5-1,NA,TRBJ1-4,TGCGCCAGCAGCTTGACTCCGGCAGGCGATGAAAAACTGTTTTTT,CASSLTPAGDEKLFF
TRBV5-4,NA,TRBJ1-4,TGTGCCAGCAGCTTGACAGGGACTAATGAAAAACTGTTTTTT,CASSLTGTNEKLFF
TRBV7-9,TRBD2,TRBJ2-1,TGTGCCAGCAGCCGGAGCGGGGGGAATTACAATGAGCAGTTCTTC,CASSRSGGNYNEQFF
TRBV7-9,TRBD2,TRBJ2-1,TGTGCCAGCAGCAAGCGACTAGCGGAGTCCTACAATGAGCAGTTCTTC,CASSKRLAESYNEQFF
TRBV25-1,NA,TRBJ1-6,TGTGCCAGCAGTGAATATTATGGTCCCCGTAGCTATTCACCCCTCCACTTT,CASSEYYGPRSYSPLHF
TRBV24-1,NA,TRBJ2-3,TGTGCCACCAGTGAGGGAACAGATACGCAGTATTTT,CATSEGTDTQYF
TRBV9,NA,TRBJ2-3,TGTGCCACCTCGGGACTCTCTAGTGCAGATACGCAGTATTTT,CATSGLSSADTQYF
TRBV24-1,TRBD2,TRBJ2-3,TGTGCCACCAGCCCGGGGGGGAGCACAGATACGCAGTATTTT,CATSPGGSTDTQYF
TRBV7-2,NA,TRBJ2-7,TGTGCCAGCAGCCCATCAGTCGGCGAGCAGTACTTC,CASSPSVGEQYF
TRBV5-1,NA,TRBJ1-1,TGCGCCAGCAGCCTGGATCCTAGAAGGGCTTTCTTT,CASSLDPRRAFF
TRBV27,NA,TRBJ1-2,TGTGCCAGCAGTTCCACCCCACGGACCAATGGCTACACCTTC,CASSSTPRTNGYTF
TRBV4-1,NA,TRBJ2-1,TGCGCCAGCAGCCAAGCACGCGGGGCCCACAATGAGCAGTTCTTC,CASSQARGAHNEQFF
TRBV18,TRBD1,TRBJ1-1,TGTGCCAGCTCACCACCTCGAGTCAGGGGGACTGAAGCTTTCTTT,CASSPPRVRGTEAFF
TRBV5-8,NA,TRBJ1-1,TGTGCCAGCAGCTTAACTCAGGGGTTGGACACTGAAGCTTTCTTT,CASSLTQGLDTEAFF
TRBV18,TRBD1,TRBJ1-5,TGTGCCAGCTCAAGGACAGGGGGAGACGTTAGCAATCAGCCCCAGCATTTT,CASSRTGGDVSNQPQHF
TRBV27,NA,TRBJ2-7,TGTGCCAGCAGTCCTCTTGTCGGGGCAGGGGGGACCTACGAGCAGTACTTC,CASSPLVGAGGTYEQYF
TRBV12-3/TRBV12-4,NA,TRBJ1-5,TGTGCCAGCAGTTTCCAGGGGAATCAGCCCCAGCATTTT,CASSFQGNQPQHF
TRBV5-4,NA,TRBJ2-5,TGTGCCAGCAGCTTTGTACGGGGGGCGAGGGAGACCCAGTACTTC,CASSFVRGARETQYF
TRBV3-1/TRBV3-2,NA,TRBJ1-6,TGTGCCAGCAGCCAAGTGAGGGGCAATAATTCACCCCTCCACTTT,CASSQVRGNNSPLHF
TRBV6-5,NA,TRBJ1-5,TGTGCCAGCAGTCTCCGGTGGAATCAGCCCCAGCATTTT,CASSLRWNQPQHF
TRBV11-2,NA,TRBJ1-1,TGTGCCAGCAGCTTAGATTCGATCTCTGAAGCTTTCTTT,CASSLDSISEAFF
TRBV28,TRBD1,TRBJ1-4,TGTGCCAGCAGTTCCCCCGGGACAGGGGATGAAAAACTGTTTTTT,CASSSPGTGDEKLFF
TRBV27,TRBD1,TRBJ1-2,TGTGCCAGCAGTCGAAACGGACAGGGCGCTGGCTACACCTTC,CASSRNGQGAGYTF
TRBV12-3/TRBV12-4,TRBD1,TRBJ1-2,TGTGCCGACAAGACAGGGGATGGCTACACCTTC,CADKTGDGYTF
TRBV2,NA,TRBJ1-3,TGTGCCAGCAGCCAGGGAAACACCATATATTTT,CASSQGNTIYF
TRBV6-4,NA,TRBJ1-1,TGTGCCAGCAGTGACGGGCTCAACACTGAAGCTTTCTTT,CASSDGLNTEAFF
TRBV3-1/TRBV3-2,TRBD1,TRBJ2-7,TGTGCCAGCAGAACCTCTCAGGGGGCTCGGGAGCAGTACTTC,CASRTSQGAREQYF
TRBV12-3/TRBV12-4,NA,TRBJ1-2,TGTGCCAGCAGTGGGGATAACTATGGCTACACCTTC,CASSGDNYGYTF
TRBV11-3,NA,TRBJ2-5,TGTGCCAGCAGCGCACAAGAGACCCAGTACTTC,CASSAQETQYF
TRBV7-2,TRBD2,TRBJ2-3,TGTGCCAGCAGCTTGACAGGACTAGCCAGAGATACGCAGTATTTT,CASSLTGLARDTQYF
TRBV5-3,NA,TRBJ1-1,TGTGCCAGAAGCTTGGAAGGAACCGCCCAGGGTAGGAAGACTGAAGCTTTCTTT,CARSLEGTAQGRKTEAFF
TRBV2,NA,TRBJ1-6,TGTGCCAGCAGTGTAGGGTCACCCCTCCACTTT,CASSVGSPLHF
TRBV11-2,TRBD2,TRBJ2-1,TGTGCCAGCAGCTCAACCCTAGCGGGGGGCTTGGCTGAGCAGTTCTTC,CASSSTLAGGLAEQFF
TRBV7-3,NA,TRBJ2-2,TGTGCCAGCAGCTTAAACACCGGGGAGCTGTTTTTT,CASSLNTGELFF
TRBV5-8,NA,TRBJ2-1,TGTGCCAGCAGCTTAGGTATAAACTATGAGCAGTTCTTC,CASSLGINYEQFF
TRBV3-1/TRBV3-2,NA,TRBJ1-5,TGTGCCAGCAGCCAACAGGTCGGCGACAATCAGCCCCAGCATTTT,CASSQQVGDNQPQHF
TRBV7-2,TRBD2,TRBJ2-7,TGTGCCAGCAGCTTAGAAAGCGGGGGGGGCTCCTACGAGCAGTACTTC,CASSLESGGGSYEQYF
TRBV28,NA,TRBJ1-1,TGTGCCAGCAGTTTCCCCCTGGGGGGGGTGGGTGAAGCTTTCTTT,CASSFPLGGVGEAFF
TRBV7-9,NA,TRBJ2-3,TGTGCCAGCAGCTTAGTGGCGGGTGCAGATACGCAGTATTTT,CASSLVAGADTQYF
TRBV5-1,NA,TRBJ2-2,TGCGCCAGCAGCTTGGAGGTGGAATACACCGGGGAGCTGTTTTTT,CASSLEVEYTGELFF
TRBV6-5,NA,TRBJ2-7,TGTGCCAGCAGTTACCGCGATTCTAGATCCGAGCAGTACTTC,CASSYRDSRSEQYF
TRBV7-2,NA,TRBJ1-5,TGTGCCAGCAGCCGCTCGGGGGGAGGGAGGAATCAGCCCCAGCATTTT,CASSRSGGGRNQPQHF
TRBV7-9,TRBD2,TRBJ2-1,TGTGCCAGCAGCTCCTATTTTAGCGGGGGGTCGAGCTCCTACAATGAGCAGTTCTTC,CASSSYFSGGSSSYNEQFF
TRBV11-2,NA,TRBJ2-5,TGTGCCAGCAGCTTAGAGTTTAGGGACTGGGAGACCCAGTACTTC,CASSLEFRDWETQYF
TRBV12-5,TRBD1,TRBJ1-1,TGTGCTAGTGGTTTGGTACCGGGACAGGCGAACACTGAAGCTTTCTTT,CASGLVPGQANTEAFF